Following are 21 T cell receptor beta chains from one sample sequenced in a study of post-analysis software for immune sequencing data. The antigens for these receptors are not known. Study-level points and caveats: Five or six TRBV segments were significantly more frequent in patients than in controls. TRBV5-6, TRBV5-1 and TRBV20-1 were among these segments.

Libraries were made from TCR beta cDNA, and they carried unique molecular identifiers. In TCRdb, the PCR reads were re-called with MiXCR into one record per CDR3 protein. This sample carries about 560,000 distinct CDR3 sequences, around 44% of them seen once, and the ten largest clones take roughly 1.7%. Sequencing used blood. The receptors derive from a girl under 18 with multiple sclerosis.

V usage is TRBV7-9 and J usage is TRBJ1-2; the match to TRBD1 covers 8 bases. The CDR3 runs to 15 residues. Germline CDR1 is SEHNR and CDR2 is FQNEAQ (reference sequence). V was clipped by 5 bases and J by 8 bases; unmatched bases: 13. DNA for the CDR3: TGTGCCAGCAGCCGCGTCTGGACAGGGAGCTACGGCTACACCTTC. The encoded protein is CASSRVWTGSYGYTF.

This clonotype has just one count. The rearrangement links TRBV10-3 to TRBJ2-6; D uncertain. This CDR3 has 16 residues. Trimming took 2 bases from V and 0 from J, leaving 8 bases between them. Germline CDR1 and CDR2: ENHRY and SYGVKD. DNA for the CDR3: TGTGCCATCAGTGAGGGTCAAAGCTCTGGGGCCAACGTCCTGACTTTC. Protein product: CAISEGQSSGANVLTF.

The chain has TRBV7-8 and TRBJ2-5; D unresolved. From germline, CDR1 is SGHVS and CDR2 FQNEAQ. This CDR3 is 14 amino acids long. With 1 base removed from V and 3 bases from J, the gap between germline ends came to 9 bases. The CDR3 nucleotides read TGTGCCAGCAGCTTAGGTTTCTTCAAAGAGACCCAGTACTTC. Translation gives CASSLGFFKETQYF.

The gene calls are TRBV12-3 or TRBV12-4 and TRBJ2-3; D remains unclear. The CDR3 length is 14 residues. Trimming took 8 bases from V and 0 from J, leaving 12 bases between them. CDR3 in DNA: TGTGCCAGCGGGAATTCGGCTAGCACAGATACGCAGTATTTT. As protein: CASGNSASTDTQYF.

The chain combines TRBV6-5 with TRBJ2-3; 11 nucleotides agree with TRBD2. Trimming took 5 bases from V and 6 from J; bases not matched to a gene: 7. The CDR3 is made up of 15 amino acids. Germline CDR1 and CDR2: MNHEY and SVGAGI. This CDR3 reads CASSRLAGLHDTQYF. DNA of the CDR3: TGTGCCAGCAGTCGACTAGCGGGGCTTCACGATACGCAGTATTTT.

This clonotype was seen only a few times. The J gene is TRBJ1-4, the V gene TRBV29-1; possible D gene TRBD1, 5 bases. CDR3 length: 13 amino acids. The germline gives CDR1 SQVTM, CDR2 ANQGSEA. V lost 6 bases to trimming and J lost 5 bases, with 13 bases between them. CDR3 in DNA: TGCAGCGTAGCAGACAGATTGAATGAAAAACTGTTTTTT. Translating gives CSVADRLNEKLFF.

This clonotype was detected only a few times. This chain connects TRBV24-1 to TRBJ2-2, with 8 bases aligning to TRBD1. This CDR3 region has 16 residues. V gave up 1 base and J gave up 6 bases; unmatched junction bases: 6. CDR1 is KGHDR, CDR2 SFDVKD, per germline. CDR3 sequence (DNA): TGTGCCACCAGTGATTTAGAACAGGGGGGCTCCGGGGAGCTGTTTTTT. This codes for CATSDLEQGGSGELFF.

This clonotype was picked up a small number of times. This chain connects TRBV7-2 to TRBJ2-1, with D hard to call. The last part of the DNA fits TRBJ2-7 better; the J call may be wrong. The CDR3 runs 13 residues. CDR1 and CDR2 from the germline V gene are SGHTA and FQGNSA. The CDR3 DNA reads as TGTGCCAGCAGCTTCGGGCTTTACAATGAGCAGTACTTC. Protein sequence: CASSFGLYNEQYF.

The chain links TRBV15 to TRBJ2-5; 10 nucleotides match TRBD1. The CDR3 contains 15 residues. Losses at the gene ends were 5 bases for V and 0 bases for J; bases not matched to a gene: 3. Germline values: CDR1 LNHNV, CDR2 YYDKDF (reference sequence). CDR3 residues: CATSLDRGYQETQYF. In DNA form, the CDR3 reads TGTGCCACCAGCCTGGACAGGGGGTACCAAGAGACCCAGTACTTC.

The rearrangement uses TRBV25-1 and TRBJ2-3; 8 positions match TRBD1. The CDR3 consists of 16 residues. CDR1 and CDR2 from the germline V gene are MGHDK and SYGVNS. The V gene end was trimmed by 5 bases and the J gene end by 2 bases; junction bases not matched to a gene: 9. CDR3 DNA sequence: TGTGCCAGCAGTTCCCTGACAGGGGCCAACACAGATACGCAGTATTTT. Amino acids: CASSSLTGANTDTQYF. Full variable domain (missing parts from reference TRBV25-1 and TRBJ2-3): EADIYQTPRYLVIGTGKKITLECSQTMGHDKMYWYQQDPGMELHLIHYSYGVNSTEKGDLSSESTVSRIRTEHFPLTLESARPSHTSQYLCASSSLTGANTDTQYFGPGTRLTVL.

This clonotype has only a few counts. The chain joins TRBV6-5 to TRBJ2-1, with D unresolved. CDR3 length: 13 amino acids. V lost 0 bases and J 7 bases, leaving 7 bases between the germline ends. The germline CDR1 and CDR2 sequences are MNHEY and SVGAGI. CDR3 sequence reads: CASSYSFGNEQFF. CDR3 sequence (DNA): TGTGCCAGCAGTTACTCGTTTGGTAATGAGCAGTTCTTC.

CDR3 bases: TGCGCCAGCAGCTTGACGGGACGGGGCCCTACAAATGAGCAGTTCTTC. It translates to CASSLTGRGPTNEQFF. This rearrangement joins TRBV5-1 to TRBJ2-1, with D perhaps given as TRBD1 or TRBD2 (5 bases each). V lost 1 base, J lost 7 bases, and 18 bases lay in between. The V gene's germline CDR1 is SGHRS and CDR2 YFSETQ. The CDR3 spans 16 residues.

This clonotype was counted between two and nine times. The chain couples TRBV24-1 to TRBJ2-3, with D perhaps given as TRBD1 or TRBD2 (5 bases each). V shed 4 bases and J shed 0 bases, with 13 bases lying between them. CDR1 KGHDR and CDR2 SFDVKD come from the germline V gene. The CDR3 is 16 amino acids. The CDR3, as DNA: TGTGCCACCAGTGACCCCGGGGCGTCTAGCACAGATACGCAGTATTTT. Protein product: CATSDPGASSTDTQYF.

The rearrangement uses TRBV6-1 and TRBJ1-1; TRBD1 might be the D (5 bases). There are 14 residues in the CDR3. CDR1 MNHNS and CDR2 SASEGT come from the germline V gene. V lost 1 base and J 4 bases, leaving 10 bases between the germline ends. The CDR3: CASSEVRGSTEAFF. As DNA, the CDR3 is TGTGCCAGCAGTGAAGTGAGGGGAAGCACTGAAGCTTTCTTT.

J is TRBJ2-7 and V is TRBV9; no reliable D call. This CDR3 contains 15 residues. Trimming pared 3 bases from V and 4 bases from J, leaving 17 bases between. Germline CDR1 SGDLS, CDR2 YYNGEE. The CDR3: CASSAGSSDLYEQYF. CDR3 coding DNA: TGTGCCAGCAGCGCCGGTAGCTCCGACTTATACGAGCAGTACTTC.

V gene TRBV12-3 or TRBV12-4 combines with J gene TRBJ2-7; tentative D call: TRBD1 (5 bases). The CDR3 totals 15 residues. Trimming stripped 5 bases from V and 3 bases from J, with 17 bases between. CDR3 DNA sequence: TGTGCCAGCAGTCCCCACAAGGGGCCGCTCTACGAGCAGTACTTC. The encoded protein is CASSPHKGPLYEQYF.

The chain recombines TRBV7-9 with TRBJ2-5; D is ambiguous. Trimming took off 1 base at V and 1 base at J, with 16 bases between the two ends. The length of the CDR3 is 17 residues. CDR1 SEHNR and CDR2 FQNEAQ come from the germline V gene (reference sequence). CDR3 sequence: CASSLGVDDFPQETQYF. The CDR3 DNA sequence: TGTGCCAGCAGCTTAGGAGTGGATGACTTTCCCCAAGAGACCCAGTACTTC.

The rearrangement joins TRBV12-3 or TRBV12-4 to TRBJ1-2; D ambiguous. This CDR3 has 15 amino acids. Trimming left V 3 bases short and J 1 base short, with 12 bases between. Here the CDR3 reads CASSLQRGINYGYTF. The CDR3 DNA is TGTGCCAGCAGTTTGCAGCGGGGAATTAACTATGGCTACACCTTC.

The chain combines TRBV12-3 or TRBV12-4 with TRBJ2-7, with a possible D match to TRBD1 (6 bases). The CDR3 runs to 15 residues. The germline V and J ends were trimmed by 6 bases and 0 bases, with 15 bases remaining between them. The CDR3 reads CASRPGGSSSYEQYF. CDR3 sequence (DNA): TGTGCCAGCAGACCTGGGGGCAGTAGCTCCTACGAGCAGTACTTC.

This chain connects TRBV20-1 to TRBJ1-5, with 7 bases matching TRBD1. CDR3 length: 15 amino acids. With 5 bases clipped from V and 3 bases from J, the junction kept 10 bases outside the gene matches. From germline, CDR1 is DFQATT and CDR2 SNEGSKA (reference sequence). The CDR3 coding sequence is TGCAGTGCTGTGACAGGGAGCTCTATCAATCAGCCCCAGCATTTT. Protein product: CSAVTGSSINQPQHF.

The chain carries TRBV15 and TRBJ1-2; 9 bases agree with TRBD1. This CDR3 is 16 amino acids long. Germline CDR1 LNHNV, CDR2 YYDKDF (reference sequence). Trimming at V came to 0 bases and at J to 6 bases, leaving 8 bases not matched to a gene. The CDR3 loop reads CATSREWTGAGDGYTF. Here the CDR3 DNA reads TGTGCCACCAGCAGAGAATGGACAGGGGCGGGAGATGGCTACACCTTC.